The 3 T cell receptor beta chains below were found in one sample sequenced in a study of T cell responses to AZD1222 COVID-19 vaccine. Sequencing used immunoSEQ multiplex PCR; TCRdb keeps in-frame clones, though not all of them. The sample holds about 56,000 clones, roughly 86% seen once. Sequenced here: peripheral blood, sampled on day 0 of AZD1222 vaccination. These receptors were collected from an adult in good health.

The chain joins TRBV18 to TRBJ2-1; 10 bases are shared with TRBD2. The germline V gene encodes CDR1 KGHSH and CDR2 LQKENI. There are 15 residues in the CDR3. V lost 3 bases, J lost 8 bases, and 7 bases stayed unmatched. The CDR3 loop is CASSPPSGRTYEQFF. CDR3 coding DNA: TGTGCCAGCTCACCCCCTAGCGGGAGAACATATGAGCAGTTCTTC.

This chain joins TRBV19 and TRBJ1-2, with TRBD1 matching 12 bases. The junction had 4 bases not matched to a gene; V was cut back by 7 bases and J by 4 bases. Per the germline V gene, CDR1 is LNHDA and CDR2 is SQIVND (reference sequence). This CDR3 region has 14 residues. Here the CDR3 DNA reads TGTGCCAGTAAGGGGACAGGGGGCACCTATGGCTACACCTTC. Translating it yields CASKGTGGTYGYTF.

CDR3 sequence reads: CASSQGLAVRGNTQYF. The CDR3 DNA reads TGTGCCAGCAGCCAGGGACTAGCGGTGAGAGGGAATACGCAGTATTTT. The gene calls are TRBV14 and TRBJ2-3; the match to TRBD2 covers 11 bases. The CDR3 has 16 residues. V shed 3 bases and J 7 bases; nucleotides not matched to a gene: 9. Germline assignment: CDR1 SGHDN and CDR2 FVKESK.